This T cell receptor (beta chain) is drawn from a study of blood T cell repertoires in COVID-19. Study background: Donors in the United States, Italy and Spain gave samples during acute or convalescent COVID-19. PBMCs, B-cell-depleted T cells, or T cells provided the cDNA or gDNA that made up the material.

How the authors handled the data: Amplification of reference gene primers provided the estimated nucleated cell counts. Generated by immunoSEQ multiplex PCR, the TCRdb table keeps only in-frame clones and is missing some. D and trimming were read from the DNA, whereas the V and J calls and clone size are those reported in that table. The sample consists of a few hundred thousand clones, roughly 90% of them appearing once. V lost 6 bases and J lost 2, with 11 bases in between. This CDR3 contains 13 residues. The rearrangement uses TRBV12-3 or TRBV12-4 and TRBJ2-7; D not certain. The receptor comes from a woman aged 35 to 49 who had recovered from COVID-19. Sequencing was done on a sample of peripheral blood. DNA of the CDR3: TGTGCCAGCAGGAAGACACGCACCTACGAGCAGTACTTC. Protein sequence: CASRKTRTYEQYF.